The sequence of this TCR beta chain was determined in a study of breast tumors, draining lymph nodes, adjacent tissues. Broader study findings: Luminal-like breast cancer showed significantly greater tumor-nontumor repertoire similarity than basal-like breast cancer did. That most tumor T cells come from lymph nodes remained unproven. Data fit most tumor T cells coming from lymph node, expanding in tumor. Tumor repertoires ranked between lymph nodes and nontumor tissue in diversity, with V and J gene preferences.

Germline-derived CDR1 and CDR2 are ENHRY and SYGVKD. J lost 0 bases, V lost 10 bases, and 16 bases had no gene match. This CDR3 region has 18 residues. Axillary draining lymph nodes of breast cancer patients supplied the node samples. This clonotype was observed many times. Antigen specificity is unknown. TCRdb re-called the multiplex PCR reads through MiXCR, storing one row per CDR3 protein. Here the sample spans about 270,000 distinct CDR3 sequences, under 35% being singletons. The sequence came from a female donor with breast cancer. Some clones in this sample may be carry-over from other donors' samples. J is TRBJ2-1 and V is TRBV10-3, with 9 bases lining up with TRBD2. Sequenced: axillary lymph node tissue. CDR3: CATTVAGAGVSSYNEQFF. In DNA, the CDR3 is TGTGCCACCACGGTAGCGGGAGCGGGGGTTAGCTCCTACAATGAGCAGTTCTTC.